A single sample is the source of the 20 T cell receptor beta chains below, sequenced in a study of blood T cells in healthy people across ages. Using a J-beta primer mix together with a sample-barcoded 5' primer, a second PCR was run for roughly 7 to 11 cycles. MiXCR, run by TCRdb on the 5' RACE reads, gives a single entry per CDR3 protein. The repertoire holds fewer than 1 million distinct CDR3 sequences, with about 42% as singletons. Specimen: blood. The origin of the receptors is a man aged 60 to 69 in good health.

This clonotype has just a few counts. This chain connects TRBV5-1 to TRBJ1-2; 8 nucleotides match TRBD1. The CDR3 is 16 amino acids. Germline CDR1 SGHRS, CDR2 YFSETQ. The trim removed 4 bases at V and 0 bases at J, leaving 8 bases unmatched. The CDR3 here is CASSGGQASSNYGYTF. CDR3 nucleotides: TGCGCCAGCAGCGGGGGACAGGCTTCCTCTAACTATGGCTACACCTTC.

The rearrangement joins TRBV15 to TRBJ1-2; D is perhaps TRBD1 (5 bases). V was trimmed by 1 base and J by 0 bases, leaving 6 bases between them. Germline CDR1 LNHNV, CDR2 YYDKDF (reference sequence). This CDR3 spans 14 amino acids. CDR3 sequence reads: CATSRVGANYGYTF. For the CDR3, the DNA is TGTGCCACCAGCAGAGTAGGGGCTAACTATGGCTACACCTTC. Combining the CDR3 with reference TRBV15 and TRBJ1-2 gives the whole variable domain DAMVIQNPRYQVTQFGKPVTLSCSQTLNHNVMYWYQQKSSQAPKLLFHYYDKDFNNEADTPDNFQSRRPNTSFCFLDIRSPGLGDTAMYLCATSRVGANYGYTFGSGTRLTVV.

The V call is TRBV9, the J call TRBJ1-2; 9 positions agree with TRBD1. The V gene's germline CDR1 is SGDLS and CDR2 YYNGEE. CDR3 length: 15 residues. Trimming at V came to 3 bases and at J to 4 bases, leaving 7 bases not matched to a gene. CDR3 amino acids: CASSASGTGFYGYTF. The CDR3 DNA follows: TGTGCCAGCAGCGCTTCCGGGACAGGGTTCTATGGCTACACCTTC. The full variable domain, rest sourced from reference TRBV9 and TRBJ1-2, is DSGVTQTPKHLITATGQRVTLRCSPRSGDLSVYWYQQSLDQGLQFLIQYYNGEERAKGNILERFSAQQFPDLHSELNLSSLELGDSALYFCASSASGTGFYGYTFGSGTRLTVV.

This clonotype showed up just a few times. V usage is TRBV6-5 and J usage is TRBJ2-1, with D perhaps matching TRBD1 or TRBD2 (5 bases each). The V gene lost 5 bases and the J gene lost 6 bases, with 11 bases spanning the gap. The CDR3 covers 13 residues. CDR1 and CDR2 from the germline V gene are MNHEY and SVGAGI. The CDR3 sequence is CASSRGPGNEQFF. CDR3 nucleotide sequence: TGTGCCAGCAGTAGGGGACCGGGCAATGAGCAGTTCTTC.

In its sample, this clonotype was seen a few times. The chain couples TRBV14 to TRBJ2-7; TRBD1 might be the D (5 bases). The V gene lost 9 bases and the J gene lost 3 bases, with 12 bases spanning the gap. The CDR3 is 12 amino acids. Germline CDR1 SGHDN, CDR2 FVKESK. The CDR3, as DNA: TGTGCCAGTGGGCAGGGTTTCTACGAGCAGTACTTC. As protein: CASGQGFYEQYF.

With respect to this clonotype: This may come from a read error, since a much larger clone is one base off. The chain carries TRBV9 and TRBJ2-1; 8 bases align to TRBD2. Trimming cost V 3 bases and J 7 bases; bases outside gene matches: 15. CDR3 size: 17 residues. Germline V gene data show CDR1 as SGDLS and CDR2 as YYNGEE. The DNA of the CDR3 is TGTGCCAGCAGCGCAGTACCAGGTCGAGCGGGGGCGAATGAGCAGTTCTTC. It encodes CASSAVPGRAGANEQFF.

This chain uses TRBV12-3 or TRBV12-4 with TRBJ1-2; tentative D call: TRBD1 (6 bases). Trimming took off 5 bases at V and 7 bases at J, with 17 bases between the two ends. There are 14 residues in the CDR3. The CDR3 sequence: CASSVDSTGIGYTF. The CDR3 bases are TGTGCCAGCAGTGTAGACTCAACAGGGATTGGCTACACCTTC.

In DNA form, the CDR3 reads TGTGCCAGCAGCCCCCCTGTGGACAGCGAGCAGTACTTC. Its translation is CASSPPVDSEQYF. The chain is built from TRBV7-9 and TRBJ2-7; TRBD1 is a possible D gene (6 bases). V was trimmed by 5 bases and J by 6 bases, leaving 14 bases between them. The germline gives CDR1 SEHNR, CDR2 FQNEAQ (reference sequence). The CDR3 contains 13 residues.

With respect to this clonotype: A junction boundary mismatches the germline segment, possibly from a read error. This chain joins TRBV3-1 and TRBJ1-1; TRBD1 agrees at 10 bases. There are 14 residues in the CDR3. Germline values: CDR1 LGHDT, CDR2 YNNKEL (reference sequence). CDR3 residues: CASIRTGGDTEAFF. In DNA form, the CDR3 reads TGCGCCAGCATAAGGACAGGGGGAGACACTGAAGCTTTCTTT.

This chain joins TRBV29-1 and TRBJ1-1; D is unclear. CDR3 length: 11 amino acids. The V gene lost 4 bases and the J gene lost 1 base, with 4 bases spanning the gap. The germline gives CDR1 SQVTM, CDR2 ANQGSEA. CDR3 sequence reads: CSVVWNTEAFF. In DNA, the CDR3 is TGCAGCGTTGTTTGGAACACTGAAGCTTTCTTT.

This clonotype was seen more than once but under ten times. The chain is built from TRBV9 and TRBJ2-7; 11 bases line up with TRBD2. The CDR3 loop spans 15 amino acids. CDR1 and CDR2 (germline): SGDLS, YYNGEE. V was pared by 0 bases and J by 3 bases, with 2 bases of the junction left unmatched. CDR3 amino acids: CASSVAGLAGYEQYF. The CDR3 nucleotides read TGTGCCAGCAGCGTAGCTGGACTAGCGGGCTACGAGCAGTACTTC.

The chain employs TRBV13 and TRBJ2-2; D may match TRBD1 or TRBD2 (5 bases each). The CDR3 spans 16 residues. Germline CDR1 is PRHDT and CDR2 is FYEKMQ (reference sequence). V lost 4 bases and J lost 0, with 12 bases in between. CDR3 sequence reads: CASSSRDGANTGELFF. CDR3 coding DNA: TGTGCCAGCAGCTCCCGGGACGGAGCGAACACCGGGGAGCTGTTTTTT. The full variable domain, its missing parts supplied by reference TRBV13 and TRBJ2-2, is AAGVIQSPRHLIKEKRETATLKCYPIPRHDTVYWYQQGPGQDPQFLISFYEKMQSDKGSIPDRFSAQQFSDYHSELNMSSLELGDSALYFCASSSRDGANTGELFFGEGSRLTVL.

The chain has TRBV12-3 or TRBV12-4 and TRBJ2-1; 9 bases map to TRBD1. Trimming took 9 bases from V and 5 from J; bases not matched to a gene: 11. The CDR3 extends over 15 amino acids. CDR3 sequence: CASCFRDRVNNEQFF. As DNA, the CDR3 is TGTGCCAGTTGTTTTCGGGACAGGGTTAACAATGAGCAGTTCTTC.

This rearrangement joins TRBV2 to TRBJ2-7; D unclear. The germline CDR1 and CDR2 sequences are SNHLY and FYNNEI. The V and J ends lost 7 bases and 3 bases respectively, with 13 bases between them. The CDR3 is 13 residues long. CDR3 in amino acids: CASKDHDFYEQYF. The CDR3 DNA sequence: TGTGCCAGCAAGGACCATGACTTCTACGAGCAGTACTTC. Filled out from reference TRBV2 and TRBJ2-7, the complete variable domain reads EPEVTQTPSHQVTQMGQEVILRCVPISNHLYFYWYRQILGQKVEFLVSFYNNEISEKSEIFDDQFSVERPDGSNFTLKIRSTKLEDSAMYFCASKDHDFYEQYFGPGTRLTVT.

Comments on this clonotype: Germline and junction disagree at one end, which may indicate a read error. The chain recombines TRBV7-7 with TRBJ2-1; 7 bases agree with TRBD1. This CDR3 is 15 amino acids long. Germline V CDR1 and CDR2: SSHAT, FNYEAQ (reference sequence). Here the CDR3 reads CASSLGDSQYNEQFF. CDR3 nucleotide sequence: TGTGCTAGCAGCTTAGGGGACAGCCAGTACAATGAGCAGTTCTTC.

This clonotype showed up just a few times. J is TRBJ2-1 and V is TRBV29-1, with TRBD1 identical over 8 bases. The J segment lost 7 bases and the V segment lost 6 bases, leaving 5 bases of the junction unmatched. This CDR3 comprises 12 residues. CDR1 SQVTM and CDR2 ANQGSEA come from the germline V gene. The CDR3 spells CSVRQGKNEQFF. The CDR3 DNA follows: TGCAGCGTGCGACAGGGGAAGAATGAGCAGTTCTTC.

This clonotype came up many times. J is TRBJ2-1 and V is TRBV3-1, with a possible D match to TRBD2 (6 bases). The V end was cut by 8 bases, the J end by 5 bases, with 16 bases between. Germline V CDR1 and CDR2: LGHDT, YNNKEL (reference sequence). This CDR3 spans 14 amino acids. CDR3 DNA sequence: TGTGCCAGCCGTTTTGCGGGAACGAACAATGAGCAGTTCTTC. The encoded protein is CASRFAGTNNEQFF.

This clonotype was picked up a small number of times. This chain links TRBV18 with TRBJ2-1; no definite D call. Germline CDR1 and CDR2: KGHSH and LQKENI. V lost 4 bases and J lost 10, with 8 bases in between. The CDR3 covers 11 residues. This CDR3 reads CASSRLEEQFF. As DNA, the CDR3 is TGTGCCAGCTCACGCTTAGAAGAGCAGTTCTTC.

Here the CDR3 DNA reads TGTGCCTGGAGTGTACAGCTCCTTACCTACGAGCAGTACTTC. Translating gives CAWSVQLLTYEQYF. The rearrangement joins TRBV30 to TRBJ2-7, with D unclear. The ends were cut back, 0 bases at V and 2 bases at J, with 11 bases in the middle. This CDR3 region has 14 residues. The germline V gene has CDR1 GTSNPN and CDR2 SVGIG (reference sequence).

Concerning this clonotype itself: A read error may explain this, as a much larger clone is one base away. The rearrangement links TRBV10-3 to TRBJ2-1, with 11 bases fitting TRBD2. This CDR3 is 14 amino acids long. Unmatched junction bases numbered 4, after V lost 2 bases and J lost 10 bases. Germline CDR1 reads ENHRY; CDR2 reads SYGVKD. CDR3 DNA: TGTGCCATCAGTGAGACTAGCGGGGGCTACGAGCAGTTCTTC. It encodes CAISETSGGYEQFF.